This TCR beta chain was documented in a study of shared clonotypes between healthy human individuals. Only CD45RO-negative cells positively selected for CCR7 counted as naive CD8 cells, so terminally differentiated effector memory CD45RA+ cells were excluded. Germline V gene sequence: CDR1 MGHRA, CDR2 YSYEKL. CDR3 length equals 14 residues. V lost 0 bases, J lost 3 bases, and 6 bases lay in between. Measured with immunoSEQ multiplex PCR; TCRdb has only the in-frame clones, and not every one. The sample holds a few hundred thousand clones; roughly 95% are singletons and the top ten take 0.11%. The specimen was naive CD8+ T cells sorted from blood. V gene TRBV4-1 combines with J gene TRBJ2-1; D uncertain. This clonotype was obtained from a woman aged 25-40 years in good health. The CDR3 DNA sequence: TGCGCCAGCAGCCAAGAAAGGGACTACAATGAGCAGTTCTTC. This codes for CASSQERDYNEQFF.